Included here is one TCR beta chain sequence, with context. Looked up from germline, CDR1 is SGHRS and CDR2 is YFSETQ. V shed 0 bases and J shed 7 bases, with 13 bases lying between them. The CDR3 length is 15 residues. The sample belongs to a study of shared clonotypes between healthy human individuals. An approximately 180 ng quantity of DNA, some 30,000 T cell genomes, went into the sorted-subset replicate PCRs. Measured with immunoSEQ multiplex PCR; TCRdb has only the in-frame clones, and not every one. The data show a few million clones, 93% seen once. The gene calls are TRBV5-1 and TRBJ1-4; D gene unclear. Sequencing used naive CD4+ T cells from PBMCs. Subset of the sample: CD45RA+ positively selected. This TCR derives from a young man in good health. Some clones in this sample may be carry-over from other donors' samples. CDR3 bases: TGCGCCAGCAGCTTGGGACGAGGCGAGGGTGAAAAACTGTTTTTT. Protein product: CASSLGRGEGEKLFF. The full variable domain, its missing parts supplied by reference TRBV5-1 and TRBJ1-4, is KAGVTQTPRYLIKTRGQQVTLSCSPISGHRSVSWYQQTPGQGLQFLFEYFSETQRNKGNFPGRFSGRQFSNSRSEMNVSTLELGDSALYLCASSLGRGEGEKLFFGSGTQLSVL.